The clone carrying this T cell receptor (beta chain) has a single count. The antigen remains undetermined. The CDR3 loop spans 15 amino acids. The germline V and J ends were trimmed by 7 bases and 2 bases, with 16 bases remaining between them. Germline assignment: CDR1 MGHRA and CDR2 YSYEKL. The data stem from a study of T cell responses to AZD1222 COVID-19 vaccine. Whole-study results and caveats: No repertoire was sampled before or during the peak T cell response, only after it. The donors showed a predominance of white British ancestry and of females, with possible underestimation of clonal diversity.

This table comes from immunoSEQ multiplex PCR, and its TCRdb copy is limited to in-frame clones, with some not included. The profile shows 70,000 or so clones, about four fifths of them singletons. This TCR was recovered from an adult who received the AZD1222 COVID-19 vaccine. The V and J genes are TRBV4-1 and TRBJ2-3; D not certain. Here the sequenced sample was peripheral blood, taken 28 days after the second AZD1222 dose. CDR3 nucleotide sequence: TGCGCCAGCATTTACCGAGACTTCCTCACAGATACGCAGTATTTT. Encoded protein: CASIYRDFLTDTQYF.